The 9 T cell receptor beta chains below were found in one sample sequenced in a study of identifying expanded T cells in peripheral blood. TCRdb's table, derived via immunoSEQ multiplex PCR, lists solely in-frame clones and lacks some. In the table there are about 94,000 clones, 88% of which are singletons. Specimen: blood. The source is a person aged 18 to 70 in good health.

The DNA for the CDR3 is TGTGCCAGCAGCCCCACAAGGGATCAGCCCCAGCATTTT. Its translation: CASSPTRDQPQHF. The rearrangement links TRBV7-3 to TRBJ1-5; D not certain. V lost 5 bases to trimming and J lost 5 bases, with 10 bases between them. Germline V gene lookup returns CDR1 SGHTA and CDR2 FQGTGA. This CDR3 is built from 13 residues.

CDR3 coding DNA: TGTGCCAGCAGCCCGCAACAGGGGGCGGTCTACGAGCAGTACTTC. Translation gives CASSPQQGAVYEQYF. This chain connects TRBV9 to TRBJ2-7, with 9 bases aligning to TRBD1. With 4 bases clipped from V and 3 bases from J, the junction kept 8 bases outside the gene matches. This CDR3 has 15 amino acids. Germline V gene data show CDR1 as SGDLS and CDR2 as YYNGEE.

This chain uses TRBV15 with TRBJ2-4; D might be TRBD1 (6 bases). The germline V gene encodes CDR1 LNHNV and CDR2 YYDKDF (reference sequence). The CDR3 is 17 residues long. V was pared by 3 bases and J by 0 bases, with 15 bases between. The CDR3 loop is CATSSPGQSLAKNIQYF. The CDR3 DNA is TGTGCCACCAGCAGCCCCGGACAGTCGCTAGCCAAAAACATTCAGTACTTC.

The chain has TRBV30 and TRBJ1-5; possibly TRBD1 for D (5 bases). This CDR3 contains 13 residues. Germline V CDR1 and CDR2: GTSNPN, SVGIG (reference sequence). The V end was cut by 1 base, the J end by 15 bases, with 19 bases between. The CDR3 sequence is CAWSGTGLGSRHF. The DNA of the CDR3 is TGTGCCTGGAGTGGAACAGGTCTAGGTTCCCGGCATTTT.

The chain carries TRBV7-9 and TRBJ2-2, with 8 positions matching TRBD2. This CDR3 is built from 16 residues. V trimming: 6 bases; J trimming: 1 base; junction bases outside the gene matches: 7. Germline CDR1 and CDR2: SEHNR and FQNEAQ (reference sequence). The CDR3 is CASSPPLAENTGELFF. DNA of the CDR3: TGTGCCAGCAGTCCCCCACTAGCGGAGAACACCGGGGAGCTGTTTTTT.

The chain uses TRBV7-9 and TRBJ1-2, with TRBD1 matching 9 bases. Germline CDR1 reads SEHNR; CDR2 reads FQNEAQ (reference sequence). The length of the CDR3 is 14 residues. With V trimmed by 2 bases and J by 8 bases, 6 bases remained unmatched. The CDR3 nucleotides are TGTGCCAGCAGCTTAAAACAGGGGGCGAAAGGCTACACCTTC. Its protein is CASSLKQGAKGYTF.

The genes are TRBV2 and TRBJ1-5, with 8 bases lining up with TRBD1. This CDR3 contains 13 residues. Germline assignment: CDR1 SNHLY and CDR2 FYNNEI. Germline trimming cut 6 bases from V and 6 bases from J; bases unmatched to any gene: 4. The CDR3 DNA reads as TGTGCCAGCAGCCGACAGGGGACTCAGCCCCAGCATTTT. This gives the protein CASSRQGTQPQHF.

J is TRBJ2-2 and V is TRBV7-2; no clear D. CDR1 is SGHTA and CDR2 is FQGNSA in the germline V gene. Trimming shortened V by 2 bases and J by 4 bases, and 8 bases separated the two germline ends. This CDR3 has 14 residues. The CDR3, as DNA: TGTGCCAGCAGCTTATCTGGCACCACCGGGGAGCTGTTTTTT. Residues: CASSLSGTTGELFF.

The rearrangement uses TRBV29-1 and TRBJ2-1; D is unclear. Germline CDR1 is SQVTM and CDR2 is ANQGSEA. The CDR3 has 14 residues. Trimming removed 3 bases from V and 0 bases from J, with 9 bases in between. CDR3 sequence: CSVDMGSSYNEQFF. The DNA of the CDR3 is TGCAGCGTTGATATGGGTAGCTCCTACAATGAGCAGTTCTTC.